Following are 18 T cell receptor beta chains from one sample sequenced in a study of cytomegalovirus exposure and HLA in healthy donors. Researchers ran the PCR with 60 Vbeta and 13 Jbeta primers. Sequencing used immunoSEQ multiplex PCR; TCRdb keeps in-frame clones, though not all of them. Here the sample spans roughly 130,000 clones, about 62% being singletons. Sequenced input: PBMCs. The source is a woman aged 40-49 years in good health and CMV-seropositive.

This clone was counted a few times. The DNA of the CDR3 is TGTGCCAGCACCGTAGCGGGAGGATGGGAGACCCAGTACTTC. Translation gives CASTVAGGWETQYF. This chain connects TRBV5-6 to TRBJ2-5, with 10 nucleotides matching TRBD2. V dropped 6 bases and J dropped 5; count of bases not matched to a gene: 7. Germline V gene data show CDR1 as SGHDT and CDR2 as YYEEEE. The CDR3 covers 14 residues.

This clone showed up just a few times. The CDR3 coding sequence is TGTGCCAGCAGCTTGCACGGGGCAGGGGACAATCAGCCCCAGCATTTT. This gives the protein CASSLHGAGDNQPQHF. The chain recombines TRBV5-8 with TRBJ1-5; TRBD1 is a possible D gene (6 bases). CDR3 length: 16 residues. V was shortened by 1 base and J by 3 bases, with 14 bases between the two germline ends. Germline V gene data show CDR1 as SGHTS and CDR2 as YDEGEE.

This rearrangement joins TRBV5-5 to TRBJ2-7, with unresolved D. CDR1 is SGHKS, CDR2 YYEKEE, per germline (reference sequence). Trimming removed 4 bases at V and 2 bases at J, with 10 bases between. The CDR3 totals 13 residues. The CDR3 loop is CASSPRFTYEQYF. Here the CDR3 DNA reads TGTGCCAGCAGCCCGCGATTTACCTACGAGCAGTACTTC.

This chain links TRBV19 with TRBJ1-2; TRBD1 matches at 8 bases. V was clipped by 3 bases and J by 5 bases; unmatched bases: 11. This CDR3 has 16 amino acids. Looked up from germline, CDR1 is LNHDA and CDR2 is SQIVND (reference sequence). The CDR3 loop reads CASSIGAGGALYGYTF. The CDR3 DNA reads TGTGCCAGTAGTATCGGGGCAGGGGGCGCGTTATATGGCTACACCTTC.

V gene TRBV10-3 combines with J gene TRBJ2-2; 14 bases align to TRBD2. The CDR3 loop spans 18 amino acids. V trimming: 6 bases; J trimming: 0 bases; junction bases outside the gene matches: 6. CDR1 and CDR2 from the germline V gene are ENHRY and SYGVKD. Here the CDR3 DNA reads TGTGCCATCAGCGGGACTAGCGGGGGCCGATCGAACACCGGGGAGCTGTTTTTT. This codes for CAISGTSGGRSNTGELFF.

The chain recombines TRBV6-5 with TRBJ1-3; a possible D gene is TRBD1 (6 bases). Trimming left V 6 bases short and J 2 bases short, with 8 bases between. Germline assignment: CDR1 MNHEY and CDR2 SVGAGI. The CDR3 is 13 amino acids. The CDR3 loop is CASRRTAGNTIYF. CDR3 nucleotide sequence: TGTGCCAGCAGAAGGACAGCTGGAAACACCATATATTTT.

This clone occurred a few times. V usage is TRBV5-6 and J usage is TRBJ2-5, with 7 positions matching TRBD1. The CDR3 contains 16 residues. V dropped 4 bases and J dropped 8; count of bases not matched to a gene: 17. Germline V gene lookup returns CDR1 SGHDT and CDR2 YYEEEE. CDR3 sequence (DNA): TGTGCCAGCAGCGTGACAAGGGGGCCCCTCCTAATAACCCAGTACTTC. It is translated as CASSVTRGPLLITQYF.

The chain uses TRBV29-1 and TRBJ2-1; D is ambiguous. CDR3 length: 14 residues. Germline-derived CDR1 and CDR2 are SQVTM and ANQGSEA. Trimming cost V 3 bases and J 0 bases, with 9 bases left between them. In nucleotides, the CDR3 is TGCAGCGTTGAGGTTTACAGCTCCTACAATGAGCAGTTCTTC. Amino acids: CSVEVYSSYNEQFF.

The chain has TRBV19 and TRBJ2-2, with a weak D call TRBD1 (6 bases). V lost 3 bases to trimming and J lost 2 bases, with 13 bases between them. In germline, CDR1 is LNHDA, CDR2 SQIVND (reference sequence). The CDR3 loop spans 16 amino acids. The chain's CDR3 is CASSINRDTNTGELFF. The CDR3 coding sequence is TGTGCCAGTAGTATCAACCGGGACACTAACACCGGGGAGCTGTTTTTT.

This chain connects TRBV28 to TRBJ2-5, with D possibly being TRBD1 (6 bases). Germline CDR1 is MDHEN and CDR2 is SYDVKM. Deletions cut 4 bases from V and 2 bases from J, with 11 bases between. The CDR3 is made up of 14 amino acids. In DNA form, the CDR3 reads TGTGCCAGCAGTTCCCCTGGACAGCAAGAGACCCAGTACTTC. Translation: CASSSPGQQETQYF.

In its sample, this clone was seen a few times. J is TRBJ1-1 and V is TRBV4-1, with a tentative D call TRBD1 (5 bases). Germline lookup yields CDR1 MGHRA and CDR2 YSYEKL. V was pared by 4 bases and J by 3 bases, with 18 bases between. This CDR3 has 16 residues. The CDR3 region has the DNA TGCGCCAGCAGCCCGGTTCTGAGGGGCGGGGACACTGAAGCTTTCTTT. Its translation: CASSPVLRGGDTEAFF.

The gene calls are TRBV6-1 and TRBJ1-2; perhaps TRBD1 as D (5 bases). The CDR3 covers 14 residues. CDR1 and CDR2 (germline): MNHNS, SASEGT. V gave up 0 bases and J gave up 8 bases, with 13 bases separating them. This CDR3 reads CASSEAGAIRGYTF. In DNA, the CDR3 is TGTGCCAGCAGTGAAGCTGGGGCTATTAGAGGCTACACCTTC.

The chain is built from TRBV28 and TRBJ2-2, with D uncertain. The germline V gene has CDR1 MDHEN and CDR2 SYDVKM. The CDR3 loop spans 13 amino acids. Between the trimmed V and J ends, which lost 4 bases and 6 bases, there was a span of 9 bases. CDR3 sequence: CASSSRLAGELFF. The DNA for the CDR3 is TGTGCCAGCAGTTCCCGACTTGCCGGGGAGCTGTTTTTT.

This clone has more than one count but fewer than ten. V is TRBV28 and J is TRBJ2-1; a weak D match, TRBD2 (6 bases). Trimming cost V 4 bases and J 7 bases, with 17 bases left between them. This CDR3 spans 15 amino acids. CDR1 is MDHEN and CDR2 is SYDVKM in the germline V gene. CDR3 sequence (DNA): TGTGCCAGCAGTTCCCCGAGCGGAGGGAGAAATGAGCAGTTCTTC. Amino acids: CASSSPSGGRNEQFF.

The rearrangement uses TRBV7-8 and TRBJ2-1; TRBD2 matches 14 bases. Trimming cost V 5 bases and J 0 bases; bases outside gene matches: 6. Germline CDR1 reads SGHVS; CDR2 reads FQNEAQ. This CDR3 is 18 amino acids long. The CDR3 DNA reads as TGTGCCAGCAGCCCTCGACTAGCGGGGGGGGTCTCCTACAATGAGCAGTTCTTC. This encodes CASSPRLAGGVSYNEQFF.

This rearrangement joins TRBV5-4 to TRBJ1-4; possibly TRBD1 for D (6 bases). Germline V gene data show CDR1 as SGHNT and CDR2 as YYREEE (reference sequence). Trimming cost V 4 bases and J 8 bases, with 18 bases left between them. The CDR3 covers 15 residues. DNA for the CDR3: TGTGCCAGCAGCCCGGGGGGCGACAGGTCCGAAAAACTGTTTTTT. Its translation is CASSPGGDRSEKLFF.

The chain combines TRBV6-6 with TRBJ2-2; possibly TRBD1 for D (6 bases). V lost 0 bases to trimming and J lost 4 bases, with 9 bases between them. This CDR3 has 15 residues. Germline assignment: CDR1 MNHNY and CDR2 SVGAGI (reference sequence). The CDR3: CASSYSGTPTGELFF. The CDR3 nucleotides read TGTGCCAGCAGTTACTCGGGGACACCCACCGGGGAGCTGTTTTTT.

This rearrangement joins TRBV10-2 to TRBJ2-3, with 8 bases identical to TRBD2. CDR1 is WSHSY, CDR2 SAAADI, per germline. There are 14 residues in the CDR3. Unmatched junction bases numbered 2, after V lost 6 bases and J lost 0 bases. This CDR3 reads CASRSGGSTDTQYF. The CDR3 nucleotides are TGCGCCAGCAGGAGCGGGGGTAGCACAGATACGCAGTATTTT.